This T cell receptor (beta chain) was identified during a study of beta chain features in type 1 diabetes. Points from the study as a whole: PCR could preferentially amplify shorter templates, alike in patients and controls. VDJ junctions from patients with type 1 diabetes contained fewer insertions and more deletions. Type 1 diabetes patients showed a moderate but significant shortening of TCRB CDR3s in all four CD4+ subsets.

There are 15 residues in the CDR3. Germline V gene data show CDR1 as GTSNPN and CDR2 as SVGIG (reference sequence). Trimming took 6 bases from V and 0 from J, leaving 14 bases between them. TCRB transcripts that were expressed got sequenced, as all of the isolated RNA had been reverse transcribed. TCRdb keeps only in-frame clones here, not all; method: immunoSEQ multiplex PCR. Of under 400,000 clones in the sample, 15% to 20% are singletons; the top ten hold around 0.045%. In its sample, this clone was seen a few times. Antigen specificity is unknown. Each of the sorted populations had a purity greater than 98%.

The V call is TRBV30, the J call TRBJ1-4, with TRBD1 as a possible D gene (5 bases). The sequence was collected from a woman between 18 and 29 years old in good health. The material sequenced was naive CD4+ T cells from blood. The CDR3: CACGGEAPTNEKLFF. DNA for the CDR3: TGTGCCTGTGGAGGGGAAGCCCCAACTAATGAAAAACTGTTTTTT.